The sequence of this T cell receptor (beta chain) was determined in a study of T-cell reconstitution after alpha-beta-depleted transplantation in children listed by TCRdb under 2016. Regarding the complete study: Using TCR repertoire profiling, the study quantitatively followed how T-cell immune reconstitution unfolded in children after TCRalphabeta/CD19-depleted allogeneic hematopoietic cell transplantation. Results the study describes overall, beyond this receptor: Apparently early alphabetaT-cell count recovery about two months after transplant reportedly relied on only several hundred rapidly expanded clones derived from non-depleted graft cells. Over the following months the frequencies of hyperexpanded clones went down, and after one year T-cell counts and TCRbeta diversity were mostly credited to newly produced T cells. In some patients, the high TCRbeta diversity seen at day 60 was put down to recipient T cells and intrathymic progenitors that had survived conditioning.

This clonotype has just one count. Its antigen specificity is not known. It has no much larger one-base neighbor in the sample; base qualities were not kept. Evidence from one read is weak. Trimming takes 4 bases from V and 1 base from J, and the germline ends sit 16 bases apart. From the cysteine up to the phenylalanine, the CDR3 has a length of 17 residues. Of all the DNA, just the CDR3 is kept, 51 bases in frame from base 1. Reading the germline V gene (reference sequence) gives CDR1 LNHDA and CDR2 SQIVND. The treatment or condition label for this specimen denotes: allogeneic hematopoietic cell transplantation with graft depleted of TCRalphabeta T cells and CD19 B cells. The transplant recipients were children given TCRalphabeta/CD19-depleted allogeneic hematopoietic cell grafts. The method behind the library was PCR. The sequencer listed for this sample is Illumina HiSeq 2500. To normalize quantification of the TCRbeta repertoire, the TCR libraries were built with molecular barcoding that relied on unique molecular identifiers. Clones were called with MiXCR by TCRdb after fastp trimmed the public reads at Q25, and only in-frame beta chains were retained. Each record represents a unique CDR3 protein, reported with the most common genes and DNA among its rows. Counted in this sample were 100,000 or so distinct CDR3 sequences; roughly 15% of them appeared once. The ten largest clones add up to about 18% of the sample.

The chain is made from TRBV19 and TRBJ2-2; perhaps TRBD2 is the D gene, with 6 bases matching. This clonotype originated in a male patient aged 2 to 9 who had a stem cell transplant for acute lymphoblastic leukemia, so the T cells may come from the graft donor. Here the sequenced sample was PBMCs, mostly from graft donor cells, taken 180 days after TCRalphabeta/CD19-depleted stem cell transplant. In nucleotide form, the sequence is TGTGCCAGTAGTAGGAGAGGAACTAGCCGGAACACCGGGGAGCTGTTTTTT. Its translation is CASSRRGTSRNTGELFF.